This TCR beta chain was recorded in a study of blood T cell repertoires in COVID-19. Sequencing used immunoSEQ multiplex PCR; TCRdb keeps in-frame clones, though not all of them. The table has some 250,000 clones, roughly 91% seen once. The TCR originated in a man aged 35 to 55 who had recovered from COVID-19. Material for sequencing was PBMCs or T cells enriched from blood (not recorded which).

The DNA of the CDR3 is TGTGCCAGCAGCCCCCAGACAGGGTCTAAGGATGAGCAGTTCTTC. Translated: CASSPQTGSKDEQFF. The chain carries TRBV7-3 and TRBJ2-1; 7 bases match TRBD1. V gave up 5 bases and J gave up 8 bases; unmatched junction bases: 12. The CDR3 is 15 residues long. Germline CDR1 and CDR2: SGHTA and FQGTGA.